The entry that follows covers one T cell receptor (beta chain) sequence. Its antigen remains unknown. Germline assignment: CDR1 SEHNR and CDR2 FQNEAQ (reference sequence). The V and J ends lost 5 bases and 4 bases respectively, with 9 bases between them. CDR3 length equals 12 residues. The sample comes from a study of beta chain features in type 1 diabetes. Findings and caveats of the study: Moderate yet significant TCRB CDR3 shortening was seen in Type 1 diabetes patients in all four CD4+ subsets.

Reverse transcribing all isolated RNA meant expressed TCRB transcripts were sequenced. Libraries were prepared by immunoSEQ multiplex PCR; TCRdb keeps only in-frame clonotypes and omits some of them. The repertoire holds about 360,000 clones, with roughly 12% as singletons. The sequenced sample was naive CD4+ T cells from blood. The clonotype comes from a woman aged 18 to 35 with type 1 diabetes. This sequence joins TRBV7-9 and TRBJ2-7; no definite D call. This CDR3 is CASSRNTYEQYF. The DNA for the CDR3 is TGTGCCAGCAGCCGAAACACGTACGAGCAGTACTTC.